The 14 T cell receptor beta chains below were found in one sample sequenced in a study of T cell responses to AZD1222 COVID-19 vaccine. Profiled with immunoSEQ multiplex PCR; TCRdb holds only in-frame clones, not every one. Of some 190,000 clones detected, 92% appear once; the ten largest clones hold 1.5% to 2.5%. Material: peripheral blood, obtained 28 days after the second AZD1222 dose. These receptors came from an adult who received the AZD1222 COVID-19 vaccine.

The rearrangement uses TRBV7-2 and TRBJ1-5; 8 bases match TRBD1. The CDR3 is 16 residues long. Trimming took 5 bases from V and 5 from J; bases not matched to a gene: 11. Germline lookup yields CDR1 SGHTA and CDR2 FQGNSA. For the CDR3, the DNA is TGTGCCAGCAGCCGGTTTGGGCAGGGGGCGGATCAGCCCCAGCATTTT. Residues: CASSRFGQGADQPQHF.

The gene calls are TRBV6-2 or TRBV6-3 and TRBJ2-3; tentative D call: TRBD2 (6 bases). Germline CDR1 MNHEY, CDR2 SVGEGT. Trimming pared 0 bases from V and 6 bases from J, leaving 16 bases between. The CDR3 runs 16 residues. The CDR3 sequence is CASSYSAGLSSDTQYF. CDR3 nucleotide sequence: TGTGCCAGCAGTTACTCGGCGGGACTGTCATCCGATACGCAGTATTTT.

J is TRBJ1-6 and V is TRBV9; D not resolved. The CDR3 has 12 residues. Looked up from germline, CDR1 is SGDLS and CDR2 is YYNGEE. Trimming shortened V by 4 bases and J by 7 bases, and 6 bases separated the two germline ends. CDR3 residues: CASSLVNSPLHF. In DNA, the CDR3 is TGTGCCAGCAGCCTCGTGAATTCACCCCTCCACTTT.

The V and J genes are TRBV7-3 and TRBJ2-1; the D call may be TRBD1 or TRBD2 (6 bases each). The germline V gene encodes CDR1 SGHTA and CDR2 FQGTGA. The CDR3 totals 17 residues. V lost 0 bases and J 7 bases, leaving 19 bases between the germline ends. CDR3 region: CASSLTSPGGPMNEQFF. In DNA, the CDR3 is TGTGCCAGCAGCTTAACATCGCCCGGGGGCCCTATGAATGAGCAGTTCTTC.

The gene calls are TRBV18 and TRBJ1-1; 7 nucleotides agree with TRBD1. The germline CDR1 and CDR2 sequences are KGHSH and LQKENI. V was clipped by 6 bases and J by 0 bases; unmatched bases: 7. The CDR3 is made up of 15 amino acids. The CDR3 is CASSLAGGVNTEAFF. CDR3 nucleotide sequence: TGTGCCAGCTCGCTAGCAGGGGGAGTGAACACTGAAGCTTTCTTT.

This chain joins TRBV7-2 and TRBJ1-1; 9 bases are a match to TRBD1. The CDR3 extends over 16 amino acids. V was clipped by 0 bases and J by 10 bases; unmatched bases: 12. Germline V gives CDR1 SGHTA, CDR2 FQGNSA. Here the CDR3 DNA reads TGTGCCAGCAGCTTAGCCCGGACAGGGGCGGTTTTTGGAGCTTTCTTT. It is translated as CASSLARTGAVFGAFF.

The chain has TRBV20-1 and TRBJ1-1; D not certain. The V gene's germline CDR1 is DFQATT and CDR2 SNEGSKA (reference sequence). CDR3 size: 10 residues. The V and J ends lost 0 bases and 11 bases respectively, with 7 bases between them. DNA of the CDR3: TGCAGTGCTAGAGATAGGGTGGCTTTCTTT. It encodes CSARDRVAFF.

The CDR3 sequence: CASSPSRKVFSHEQYF. The CDR3 DNA follows: TGTGCCAGCTCACCTTCCAGGAAAGTCTTTAGCCACGAGCAGTACTTC. This chain uses TRBV18 with TRBJ2-7; D call uncertain. The CDR3 has 16 amino acids. Looked up from germline, CDR1 is KGHSH and CDR2 is LQKENI. The V gene lost 3 bases and the J gene lost 5 bases, with 20 bases spanning the gap.

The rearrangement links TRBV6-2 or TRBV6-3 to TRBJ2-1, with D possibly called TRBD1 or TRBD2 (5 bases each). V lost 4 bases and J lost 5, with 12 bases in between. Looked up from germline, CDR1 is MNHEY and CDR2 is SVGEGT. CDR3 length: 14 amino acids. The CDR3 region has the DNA TGTGCCAGCAGTTTATCGGGACGGGACAATGAGCAGTTCTTC. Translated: CASSLSGRDNEQFF.

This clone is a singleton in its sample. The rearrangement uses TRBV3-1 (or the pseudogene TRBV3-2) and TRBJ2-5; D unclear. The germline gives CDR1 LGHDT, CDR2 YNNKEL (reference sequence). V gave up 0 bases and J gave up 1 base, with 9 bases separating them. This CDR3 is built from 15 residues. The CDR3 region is CASSQEFTAQETQYF. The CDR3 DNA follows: TGTGCCAGCAGCCAAGAATTCACAGCCCAAGAGACCCAGTACTTC.

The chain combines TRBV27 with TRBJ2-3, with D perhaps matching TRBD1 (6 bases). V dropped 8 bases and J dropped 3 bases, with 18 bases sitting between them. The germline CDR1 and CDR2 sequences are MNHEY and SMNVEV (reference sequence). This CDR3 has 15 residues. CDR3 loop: CASRVSWGRTDTQYF. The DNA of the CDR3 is TGTGCCAGCCGGGTAAGCTGGGGGCGAACAGATACGCAGTATTTT.

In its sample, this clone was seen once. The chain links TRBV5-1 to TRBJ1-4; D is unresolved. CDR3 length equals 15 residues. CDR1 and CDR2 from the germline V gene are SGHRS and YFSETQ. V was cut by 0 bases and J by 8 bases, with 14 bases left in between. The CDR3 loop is CASSLARGVGEKLFF. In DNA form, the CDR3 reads TGCGCCAGCAGCTTGGCACGGGGAGTCGGGGAAAAACTGTTTTTT.

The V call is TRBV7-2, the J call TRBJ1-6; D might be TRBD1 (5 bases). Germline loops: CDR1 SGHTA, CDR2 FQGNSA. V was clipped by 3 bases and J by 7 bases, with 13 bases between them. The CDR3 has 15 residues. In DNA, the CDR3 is TGTGCCAGCAGCTTTGGGCAGGGCGGGAATTCACCCCTCCACTTT. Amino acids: CASSFGQGGNSPLHF.

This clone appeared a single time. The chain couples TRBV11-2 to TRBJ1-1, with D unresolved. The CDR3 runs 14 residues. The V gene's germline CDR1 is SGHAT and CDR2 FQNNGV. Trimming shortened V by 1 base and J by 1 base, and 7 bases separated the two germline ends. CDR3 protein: CASSLVPGNTEAFF. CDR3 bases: TGTGCCAGCAGCTTAGTCCCGGGGAACACTGAAGCTTTCTTT.